This TCR beta chain is drawn from a study of regulatory T cells in long-lasting Graves disease. In its sample, this clonotype was seen many times. Time point defined: newly diagnosed GD, antithyroid drugs for less than 3 months. RNA isolated from PBMCs was used to make the TCR library. Trimming shortened V by 10 bases and J by 4 bases, and 10 bases separated the two germline ends. This CDR3 contains 11 residues. According to the study, TCR beta libraries were built with iRepertoire HTBI primers and CDR3-region Arm-PCR. TCRdb analysed the multiplex PCR reads with MiXCR anew, one entry per CDR3 protein. The table includes about 530,000 distinct CDR3 sequences, about 16% detected once. These data also featured in a second study, about T cells in Graves' hyperthyroidism and ophthalmopathy.

The sequence derives from a woman aged 35-65 years with Graves disease. The rearrangement joins TRBV12-3 or TRBV12-4 to TRBJ1-1; no firm D call. The sequences come from peripheral blood mononuclear cells (PBMCs), collected at new diagnosis, from a patient treated with antithyroid drugs. The chain's CDR3 is CATFSGTEAFF. The CDR3 region has the DNA TGTGCCACCTTCTCGGGCACTGAAGCTTTCTTT.